A selection of T cell receptor beta chains follows, all from one sample in a study of cytomegalovirus exposure and HLA in healthy donors. Clones were sequenced by immunoSEQ multiplex PCR, and TCRdb holds only the in-frame ones, with some missing. The data contain about 160,000 clones, 75% to 90% of them singletons. The material sequenced was PBMCs. These receptors were collected from a girl aged 2-10 years in good health and CMV-seropositive. Each CDR3 is given with its conserved first and last residue. The D gene is left open where the match is weak. For some rows the clone size is stated as once, few or many, or as a class when expanded; others skip it.

D gene | J gene | clone size | V gene | CDR3 protein | CDR3 DNA
- | TRBJ1-4 | - | TRBV7-3 | CASSLTGGDNEKLFF | TGTGCCAGCAGCTTAACTGGGGGGGATAATGAAAAACTGTTTTTT
- | TRBJ1-5 | - | TRBV6-1 | CASNHAQGGNQPQHF | TGTGCCAGCAATCACGCACAGGGTGGAAATCAGCCCCAGCATTTT
TRBD2 | TRBJ2-1 | - | TRBV11-2 | CASSLGLAGGNENEQFF | TGTGCCAGCAGCTTAGGACTAGCGGGAGGCAACGAGAATGAGCAGTTCTTC
- | TRBJ2-1 | - | TRBV10-3 | CAISESRDNEQFF | TGTGCCATCAGTGAGTCACGGGACAATGAGCAGTTCTTC
TRBD2 | TRBJ2-1 | - | TRBV28 | CASRLAGLSWGNEQFF | TGTGCCAGCAGGCTAGCGGGCCTCTCTTGGGGGAATGAGCAGTTCTTC
TRBD1 | TRBJ2-6 | - | TRBV28 | CASTEPGQGGAGANVLTF | TGTGCCAGCACCGAACCGGGACAGGGGGGGGCTGGGGCCAACGTCCTGACTTTC
- | TRBJ1-1 | - | TRBV29-1 | CSVRQIGNTEAFF | TGCAGCGTCAGACAGATCGGGAACACTGAAGCTTTCTTT
- | TRBJ2-1 | - | TRBV5-1 | CASSLRASRNEQFF | TGCGCCAGCAGCTTGAGAGCCTCCCGGAATGAGCAGTTCTTC
- | TRBJ1-5 | - | TRBV28 | CASSVPWGDNQPQHF | TGTGCCAGCAGTGTTCCGTGGGGAGACAATCAGCCCCAGCATTTT
- | TRBJ1-3 | few | TRBV19 | CASSYGQPGNTIYF | TGTGCCAGTAGTTACGGACAGCCGGGAAACACCATATATTTT
- | TRBJ1-3 | once | TRBV14 | CASSQVIGTPRNTIYF | TGTGCCAGCAGCCAAGTTATCGGGACACCTCGGAACACCATATATTTT
- | TRBJ1-1 | - | TRBV28 | CASSFLGERNTEAFF | TGTGCCAGCAGTTTTCTAGGGGAAAGGAACACTGAAGCTTTCTTT
- | TRBJ1-2 | - | TRBV29-1 | CSVLRANYGYTF | TGCAGCGTCCTGCGGGCCAACTATGGCTACACCTTC
- | TRBJ2-1 | - | TRBV4-2 | CASSPVGSSYNEQFF | TGTGCCAGCAGCCCCGTGGGGAGCTCCTACAATGAGCAGTTCTTC
- | TRBJ1-2 | once | TRBV6-5 | CASSSLQISSGYTF | TGTGCCAGCAGTTCCCTACAGATCTCGAGTGGCTACACCTTC
TRBD1 | TRBJ1-5 | - | TRBV6-5 | CASSPTYRGQPQHF | TGTGCCAGCAGTCCGACCTACAGGGGACAGCCCCAGCATTTT
- | TRBJ2-7 | - | TRBV5-6 | CASSLGRGGEQYF | TGTGCCAGCAGCTTGGGCAGGGGCGGCGAGCAGTACTTC